These 31 T cell receptor beta chains originate from one sample sequenced in a study of cytomegalovirus exposure and HLA in healthy donors (TCRdb year 2017). The library was made by the immunoSEQ multiplex PCR assay. For the multiplex PCR, a mixture combining 60 forward primers for TCR Vbeta segments and 13 reverse primers for TCR Jbeta segments was used. Sourced from immuneACCESS, this table was stored by TCRdb with only in-frame sequences that have V and J called. A share of the clones is absent; for the studies checked, an unresolved V gene accounts for under half, and the remainder has no known explanation. This sample holds fewer than 200,000 clones; roughly 84% were observed only once. Just over 2.5% of the sample is in the top ten clones. The sequenced sample was PBMCs. The receptor set was obtained from a man younger than 45 in good health and CMV-seropositive.

Here the CDR3 DNA reads TGTGCCAGCAGCCAAGATATTGGACAGGGGGCCTACGAGCAGTACTTC. Translating gives CASSQDIGQGAYEQYF. The V and J genes are TRBV4-2 and TRBJ2-7; TRBD1 agrees at 10 bases. This CDR3 has 16 amino acids. The junction had 4 bases not matched to a gene; V was cut back by 0 bases and J by 2 bases. CDR1 LGHNA and CDR2 YNFKEQ come from the germline V gene.

V is TRBV28 and J is TRBJ2-7, with 8 bases lining up with TRBD2. Per the germline V gene, CDR1 is MDHEN and CDR2 is SYDVKM. Trimming at V came to 5 bases and at J to 2 bases, leaving 8 bases not matched to a gene. The CDR3 contains 15 residues. The CDR3 protein is CASSGPAGGTYEQYV. The CDR3 nucleotides read TGTGCCAGCAGTGGGCCGGCGGGAGGAACCTACGAGCAGTACGTC.

The V and J genes are TRBV7-3 and TRBJ2-2, with TRBD2 as a possible D gene (6 bases). In germline, CDR1 is SGHTA, CDR2 FQGTGA. The length of the CDR3 is 16 residues. V dropped 5 bases and J dropped 0 bases, with 13 bases sitting between them. CDR3 sequence reads: CASSQGGRTNTGELFF. CDR3 DNA: TGTGCCAGCAGCCAAGGAGGGAGGACGAACACCGGGGAGCTGTTTTTT.

This clone was recorded once. The gene calls are TRBV25-1 and TRBJ2-2, with 7 positions matching TRBD1. Germline loops: CDR1 MGHDK, CDR2 SYGVNS. The CDR3 is made up of 14 amino acids. V gave up 10 bases and J gave up 2 bases; unmatched junction bases: 7. In nucleotides, the CDR3 is TGTGCCACCCGGGACAGCCTAAACACCGGGGAGCTGTTTTTT. This gives the protein CATRDSLNTGELFF.

This chain links TRBV7-9 with TRBJ2-5, with 7 positions matching TRBD2. CDR1 and CDR2 (germline): SEHNR, FQNEAQ (reference sequence). Losses at the gene ends were 4 bases for V and 4 bases for J; bases not matched to a gene: 6. The CDR3 length is 14 residues. The CDR3 sequence is CASSSGLHRETQYF. The CDR3 nucleotides are TGTGCCAGCAGCTCGGGACTACACCGAGAGACCCAGTACTTC.

The gene calls are TRBV18 and TRBJ2-5, with no clear D. This CDR3 region has 14 residues. Trimming left V 6 bases short and J 1 base short, with 12 bases between. CDR1 KGHSH and CDR2 LQKENI come from the germline V gene. The CDR3 bases are TGTGCCAGCTCTGCGGCAGATGGCCAAGAGACCCAGTACTTC. The encoded protein is CASSAADGQETQYF. The full variable domain, in which reference TRBV18 and TRBJ2-5 provide the parts outside the CDR3, is NAGVMQNPRHLVRRRGQEARLRCSPMKGHSHVYWYRQLPEEGLKFMVYLQKENIIDESGMPKERFSAEFPKEGPSILRIQQVVRGDSAAYFCASSAADGQETQYFGPGTRLLVL.

This chain links TRBV28 with TRBJ2-7; 7 positions agree with TRBD1. CDR3 length: 14 residues. After removal of 1 base from V and 3 bases from J, the junction contained 3 bases not matched to a gene. The germline V gene has CDR1 MDHEN and CDR2 SYDVKM. This chain's CDR3 is CASSLSTGYYEQYV. The CDR3 nucleotides read TGTGCCAGCAGTTTATCGACAGGGTACTACGAGCAGTACGTC.

The chain is built from TRBV7-9 and TRBJ1-2; D may be TRBD1 (6 bases). The V end lost 6 bases, the J end lost 6 bases, and 17 bases lay between the germline ends. Germline lookup yields CDR1 SEHNR and CDR2 FQNEAQ (reference sequence). This CDR3 has 14 amino acids. The CDR3 loop is CASRPSQGSDGYTF. The CDR3 bases are TGTGCCAGCAGGCCGTCTCAGGGGAGCGATGGCTACACCTTC. The full variable domain, in which reference TRBV7-9 and TRBJ1-2 provide the parts outside the CDR3, is DTGVSQNPRHKITKRGQNVTFRCDPISEHNRLYWYRQTLGQGPEFLTYFQNEAQLEKSRLLSDRFSAERPKGSFSTLEIQRTEQGDSAMYLCASRPSQGSDGYTFGSGTRLTVV.

In this sample, this clone turned up a few times. The chain joins TRBV4-1 to TRBJ1-4; D gene ambiguous. V was trimmed by 4 bases and J by 0 bases, leaving 12 bases between them. CDR3 length: 16 residues. Germline assignment: CDR1 MGHRA and CDR2 YSYEKL. The CDR3: CASSLGVRPTNEKLFF. The CDR3 DNA is TGCGCCAGCAGCCTGGGAGTGCGGCCAACTAATGAAAAACTGTTTTTT.

V and J are TRBV9 and TRBJ2-5; 10 bases line up with TRBD2. Judging by the DNA end, TRBJ2-7 fits better; the J call may be wrong. CDR1 is SGDLS, CDR2 YYNGEE, per germline. The CDR3 runs to 17 residues. This chain's CDR3 is CASSPRGVTSGSYEQYF. DNA of the CDR3: TGTGCCAGCAGCCCCAGAGGGGTGACTAGCGGGTCCTACGAGCAGTACTTC.

The chain is built from TRBV5-6 and TRBJ1-2, with D uncertain. Looked up from germline, CDR1 is SGHDT and CDR2 is YYEEEE. The CDR3 spans 15 residues. Trimming pared 4 bases from V and 0 bases from J, leaving 13 bases between. CDR3 sequence: CASSPRVWTNYGYTF. In DNA, the CDR3 is TGTGCCAGCAGCCCCCGGGTATGGACTAACTATGGCTACACCTTC.

The V call is TRBV19, the J call TRBJ2-1, with 15 bases aligning to TRBD2. V lost 5 bases to trimming and J lost 9 bases; unmatched junction nucleotides: 11. Germline V gene data show CDR1 as LNHDA and CDR2 as SQIVND (reference sequence). The CDR3 has 17 amino acids. The CDR3 reads CASSRPGLAGGIGEQFF. The CDR3 coding sequence is TGTGCCAGTAGTCGACCGGGACTAGCGGGAGGAATTGGTGAGCAGTTCTTC.

This clone occurred a few times. The chain links TRBV7-3 to TRBJ1-1; D is perhaps TRBD1 (5 bases). Germline assignment: CDR1 SGHTA and CDR2 FQGTGA. The CDR3 has 15 amino acids. Trimming took off 5 bases at V and 4 bases at J, with 17 bases between the two ends. This CDR3 is CASSPSGGMGTEAFF. Here the CDR3 DNA reads TGTGCCAGCAGCCCGTCTGGGGGGATGGGCACTGAAGCTTTCTTT.

The V gene is TRBV7-3, the J gene TRBJ2-1, with TRBD1 matching over 7 bases. V shed 4 bases and J 0 bases; nucleotides not matched to a gene: 3. The CDR3 is made up of 15 amino acids. CDR1 SGHTA and CDR2 FQGTGA come from the germline V gene. The DNA for the CDR3 is TGTGCCAGCAGCTCTAGACAGGGCTCCTACAATGAGCAGTTCTTC. Translation: CASSSRQGSYNEQFF.

The chain combines TRBV4-3 with TRBJ1-2; 7 bases align to TRBD1. CDR3 size: 14 residues. The ends lost 5 bases at V and 4 bases at J; junction bases unmatched: 7. The germline V gene has CDR1 LGHNA and CDR2 YSLEER. The CDR3 nucleotides read TGCGCCAGCAGCGAAGGGGGCGTCGGCTATGGCTACACCTTC. Residues: CASSEGGVGYGYTF.

The rearrangement uses TRBV29-1 and TRBJ1-1; 8 nucleotides line up with TRBD1. With V trimmed by 6 bases and J by 1 base, 13 bases remained unmatched. This CDR3 is 16 amino acids long. The germline gives CDR1 SQVTM, CDR2 ANQGSEA. This CDR3 is CSVPSLYRGANTEAFF. The CDR3 coding sequence is TGCAGCGTCCCTAGCTTATACAGGGGGGCGAACACTGAAGCTTTCTTT.

J is TRBJ2-2 and V is TRBV19; tentative D call: TRBD1 (5 bases). With 3 bases removed from V and 4 bases from J, the gap between germline ends came to 12 bases. Germline V gene lookup returns CDR1 LNHDA and CDR2 SQIVND (reference sequence). The CDR3 is made up of 15 amino acids. In nucleotides, the CDR3 is TGTGCCAGTAGTATTGGGGTAAGGGGCACCGGGGAGCTGTTTTTT. Its protein product is CASSIGVRGTGELFF.

In this sample, this clone turned up a few times. The chain joins TRBV6-5 to TRBJ1-1; no clear D gene. The germline V gene encodes CDR1 MNHEY and CDR2 SVGAGI. V lost 5 bases and J 1 base, leaving 14 bases between the germline ends. This CDR3 spans 15 amino acids. CDR3 protein: CASSRLQEGNTEAFF. The CDR3 coding sequence is TGTGCCAGCAGTCGGCTTCAGGAGGGGAACACTGAAGCTTTCTTT.

The gene calls are TRBV11-1 and TRBJ1-4; D is possibly TRBD1 (5 bases). This CDR3 region has 14 residues. V dropped 5 bases and J dropped 8 bases, with 15 bases sitting between them. The germline gives CDR1 SGHAT, CDR2 FQDESV (reference sequence). Here the CDR3 reads CASSNRGTYEKLFF. CDR3 DNA: TGTGCCAGCAGCAACCGGGGGACTTACGAAAAACTGTTTTTT.

V gene TRBV27 combines with J gene TRBJ2-1; 10 nucleotides agree with TRBD2. The CDR3 consists of 16 residues. Looked up from germline, CDR1 is MNHEY and CDR2 is SMNVEV (reference sequence). V was pared by 2 bases and J by 2 bases, with 3 bases of the junction left unmatched. The CDR3 reads CASSLRAGGPYNEQFF. As DNA, the CDR3 is TGTGCCAGCAGTTTAAGAGCGGGAGGGCCCTACAATGAGCAGTTCTTC.

CDR3 in DNA: TGTGCCAGCAGCGTAGTCGGGGATCCCTCCTACGAGCAGTACTTC. As protein: CASSVVGDPSYEQYF. V and J are TRBV9 and TRBJ2-7, with D maybe TRBD2 (5 bases). Germline CDR1 and CDR2: SGDLS and YYNGEE. This CDR3 spans 15 amino acids. The V and J ends lost 0 bases and 0 bases respectively, with 10 bases between them.

The V call is TRBV5-4, the J call TRBJ1-1; D unclear. This CDR3 has 15 residues. Trimming stripped 5 bases from V and 0 bases from J, with 14 bases between. CDR1 and CDR2 from the germline V gene are SGHNT and YYREEE (reference sequence). CDR3 in DNA: TGTGCCAGCAGTCCCGAGGCCTCAATGAACACTGAAGCTTTCTTT. Translation: CASSPEASMNTEAFF.

This chain joins TRBV7-9 and TRBJ1-1; D may be TRBD1 (5 bases). V was trimmed by 5 bases and J by 4 bases, leaving 17 bases between them. Germline CDR1 reads SEHNR; CDR2 reads FQNEAQ (reference sequence). This CDR3 has 15 residues. CDR3: CASSPPSGGPTEAFF. CDR3 DNA: TGTGCCAGCAGCCCACCGTCGGGGGGTCCCACTGAAGCTTTCTTT.

The gene calls are TRBV18 and TRBJ2-3; D is uncertain. V was shortened by 3 bases and J by 4 bases, with 2 bases between the two germline ends. The germline gives CDR1 KGHSH, CDR2 LQKENI. This CDR3 spans 11 amino acids. Here the CDR3 DNA reads TGTGCCAGCTCACCCGCAGATACGCAGTATTTT. It translates to CASSPADTQYF.

The chain recombines TRBV11-3 with TRBJ2-1; TRBD2 is a possible D gene (6 bases). Trimming removed 1 base from V and 9 bases from J, with 13 bases in between. Germline V lookup: CDR1 SGHNT, CDR2 YENEEA. The CDR3 sequence is 14 residues long. CDR3 region: CASSLVTLRGEQFF. The CDR3 region has the DNA TGTGCCAGCAGCTTAGTTACGTTGCGGGGTGAGCAGTTCTTC.

CDR3 loop: CASSYRGGSSGRSDTQYF. CDR3 DNA sequence: TGTGCCAGCAGTTACCGTGGGGGGTCTAGCGGGAGATCGGATACGCAGTATTTT. This sequence joins TRBV7-2 and TRBJ2-3; TRBD2 matches at 10 bases. Germline V gene lookup returns CDR1 SGHTA and CDR2 FQGNSA. The junction had 18 bases not matched to a gene; V was cut back by 6 bases and J by 6 bases. The CDR3 spans 18 residues.

The chain employs TRBV5-1 and TRBJ2-7; possibly TRBD1 for D (6 bases). The CDR3 is 12 amino acids. Germline V lookup: CDR1 SGHRS, CDR2 YFSETQ. Trimming cost V 5 bases and J 1 base, with 7 bases left between them. This chain's CDR3 is CASRQGSYEQYV. CDR3 coding DNA: TGCGCCAGCAGACAGGGTTCCTACGAGCAGTACGTC.

The chain has TRBV2 and TRBJ1-1, with D perhaps matching TRBD1 (5 bases). The CDR3 sequence is 15 residues long. V was cut by 2 bases and J by 5 bases, with 15 bases left in between. Germline V gene lookup returns CDR1 SNHLY and CDR2 FYNNEI. DNA for the CDR3: TGTGCCAGCAGTGAAAGGCCACAGGAAGAGACTGAAGCTTTCTTT. Its protein product is CASSERPQEETEAFF.

The rearrangement uses TRBV11-1 and TRBJ1-4; TRBD1 matches at 9 bases. The CDR3 runs to 14 residues. In germline, CDR1 is SGHAT, CDR2 FQDESV (reference sequence). With 5 bases clipped from V and 8 bases from J, the junction kept 6 bases outside the gene matches. DNA of the CDR3: TGTGCCAGCAGCCCCGGGACAGGGACGGAAAAACTGTTTTTT. Protein sequence: CASSPGTGTEKLFF. The full variable domain, in which reference TRBV11-1 and TRBJ1-4 provide the parts outside the CDR3, is EAEVAQSPRYKITEKSQAVAFWCDPISGHATLYWYRQILGQGPELLVQFQDESVVDDSQLPKDRFSAERLKGVDSTLKIQPAELGDSAMYLCASSPGTGTEKLFFGSGTQLSVL.

The rearrangement uses TRBV7-9 and TRBJ2-5; 7 bases agree with TRBD1. V gave up 3 bases and J gave up 4 bases; unmatched junction bases: 5. Germline CDR1 is SEHNR and CDR2 is FQNEAQ (reference sequence). The CDR3 extends over 14 amino acids. The CDR3 DNA reads TGTGCCAGCAGCTTGAGAGGGGGCGGAGAGACCCAGTACTTC. Translating it yields CASSLRGGGETQYF.

The chain has TRBV7-9 and TRBJ2-4; 10 nucleotides agree with TRBD1. The CDR3 consists of 15 residues. With 0 bases clipped from V and 7 bases from J, the junction kept 3 bases outside the gene matches. Germline values: CDR1 SEHNR, CDR2 FQNEAQ (reference sequence). For the CDR3, the DNA is TGTGCCAGCAGCTTAGCGCCGGGACAGGGGAACATTCAGTACTTC. The encoded protein is CASSLAPGQGNIQYF.